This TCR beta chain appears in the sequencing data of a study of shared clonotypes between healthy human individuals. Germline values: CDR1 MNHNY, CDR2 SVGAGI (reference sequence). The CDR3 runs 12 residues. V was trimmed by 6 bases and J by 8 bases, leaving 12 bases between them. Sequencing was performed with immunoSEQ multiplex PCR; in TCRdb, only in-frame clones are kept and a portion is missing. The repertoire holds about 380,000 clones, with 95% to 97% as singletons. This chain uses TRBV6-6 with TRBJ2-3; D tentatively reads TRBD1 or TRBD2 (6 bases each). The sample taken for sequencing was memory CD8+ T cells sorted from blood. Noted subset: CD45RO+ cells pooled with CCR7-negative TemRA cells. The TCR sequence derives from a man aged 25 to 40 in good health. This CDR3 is CASRRGDGTQYF. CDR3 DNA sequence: TGTGCCAGCAGGAGGGGGGATGGTACGCAGTATTTT.